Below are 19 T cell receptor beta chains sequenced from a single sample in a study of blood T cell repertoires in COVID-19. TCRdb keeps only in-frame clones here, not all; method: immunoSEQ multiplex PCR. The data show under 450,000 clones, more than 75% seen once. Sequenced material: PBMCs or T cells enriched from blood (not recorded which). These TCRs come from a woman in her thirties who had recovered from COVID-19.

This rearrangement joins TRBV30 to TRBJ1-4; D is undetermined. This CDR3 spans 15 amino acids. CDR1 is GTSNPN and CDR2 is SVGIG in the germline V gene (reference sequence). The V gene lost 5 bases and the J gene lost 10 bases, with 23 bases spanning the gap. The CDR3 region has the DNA TGTGCCTGGGACAAAGGACTCCCGGAATTGGGAAAACTGTTTTTT. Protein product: CAWDKGLPELGKLFF.

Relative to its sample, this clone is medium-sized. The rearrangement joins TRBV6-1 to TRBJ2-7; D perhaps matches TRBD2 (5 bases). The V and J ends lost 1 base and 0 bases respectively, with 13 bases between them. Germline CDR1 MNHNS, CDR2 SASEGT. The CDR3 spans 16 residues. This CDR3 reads CASSEDLGRPSYEQYF. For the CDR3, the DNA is TGTGCCAGCAGTGAAGACCTTGGGAGACCCTCCTACGAGCAGTACTTC.

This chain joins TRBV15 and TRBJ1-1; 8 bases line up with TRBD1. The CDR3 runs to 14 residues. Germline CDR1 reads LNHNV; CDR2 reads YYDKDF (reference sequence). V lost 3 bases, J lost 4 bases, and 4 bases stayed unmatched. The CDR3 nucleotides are TGTGCCACCAGCAGCAGAACAGGGGGCACTGAAGCTTTCTTT. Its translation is CATSSRTGGTEAFF.

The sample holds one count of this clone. This CDR3 is CAISEPGQGDTIYF. CDR3 nucleotides: TGTGCCATCAGTGAGCCGGGACAGGGGGACACCATATATTTT. The chain is built from TRBV10-3 and TRBJ1-3; 11 nucleotides line up with TRBD1. The trim removed 2 bases at V and 8 bases at J, leaving 2 bases unmatched. This CDR3 has 14 residues. Germline loops: CDR1 ENHRY, CDR2 SYGVKD.

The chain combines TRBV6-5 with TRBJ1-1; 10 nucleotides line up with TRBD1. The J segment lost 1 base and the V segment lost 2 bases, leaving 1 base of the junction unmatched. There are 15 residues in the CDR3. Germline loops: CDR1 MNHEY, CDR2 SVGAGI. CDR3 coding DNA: TGTGCCAGCAGTTACGACAGGGGGCAGAACACTGAAGCTTTCTTT. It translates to CASSYDRGQNTEAFF.

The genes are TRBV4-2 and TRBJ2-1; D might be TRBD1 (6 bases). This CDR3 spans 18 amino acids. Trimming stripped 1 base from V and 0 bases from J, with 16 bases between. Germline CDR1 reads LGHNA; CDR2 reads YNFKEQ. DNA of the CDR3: TGTGCCAGCAGCCAAGTTGGAAGGGGGACATACTCCTACAATGAGCAGTTCTTC. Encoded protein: CASSQVGRGTYSYNEQFF.

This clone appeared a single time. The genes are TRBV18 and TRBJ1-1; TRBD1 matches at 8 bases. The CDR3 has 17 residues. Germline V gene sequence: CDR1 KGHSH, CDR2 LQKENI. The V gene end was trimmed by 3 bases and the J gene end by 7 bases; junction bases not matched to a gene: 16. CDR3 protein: CASSPPHRGGLGGEAFF. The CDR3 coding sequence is TGTGCCAGCTCACCTCCCCACAGGGGGGGGCTTGGGGGTGAAGCTTTCTTT.

The CDR3 DNA follows: TGTGCCAGCAGCGCCGGGACAGGGCACTCCGGGGAGCTGTTTTTT. Its translation: CASSAGTGHSGELFF. This sequence joins TRBV9 and TRBJ2-2, with 9 bases fitting TRBD1. Germline CDR1 and CDR2: SGDLS and YYNGEE. Unmatched junction bases numbered 6, after V lost 3 bases and J lost 6 bases. The CDR3 extends over 15 amino acids.

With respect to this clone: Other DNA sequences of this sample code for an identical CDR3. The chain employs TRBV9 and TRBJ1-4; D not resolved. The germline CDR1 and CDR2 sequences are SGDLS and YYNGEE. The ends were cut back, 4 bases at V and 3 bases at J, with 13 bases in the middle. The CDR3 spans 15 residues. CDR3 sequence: CASSPSGRANEKLFF. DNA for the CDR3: TGTGCCAGCAGCCCCAGTGGTCGGGCTAATGAAAAACTGTTTTTT.

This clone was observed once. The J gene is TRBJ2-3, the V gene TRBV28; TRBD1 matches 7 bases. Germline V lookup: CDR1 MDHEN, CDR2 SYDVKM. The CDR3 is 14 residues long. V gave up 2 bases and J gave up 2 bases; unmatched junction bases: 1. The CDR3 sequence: CASSLGQDTDTQYF. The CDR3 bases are TGTGCCAGCAGTTTAGGACAGGACACAGATACGCAGTATTTT.

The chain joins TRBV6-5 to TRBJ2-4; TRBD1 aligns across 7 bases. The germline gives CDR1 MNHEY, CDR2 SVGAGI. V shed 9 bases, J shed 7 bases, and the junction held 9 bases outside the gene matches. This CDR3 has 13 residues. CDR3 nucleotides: TGTGCCAGTCGGGACAGTAATCGGAACATTCAGTACTTC. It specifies CASRDSNRNIQYF.

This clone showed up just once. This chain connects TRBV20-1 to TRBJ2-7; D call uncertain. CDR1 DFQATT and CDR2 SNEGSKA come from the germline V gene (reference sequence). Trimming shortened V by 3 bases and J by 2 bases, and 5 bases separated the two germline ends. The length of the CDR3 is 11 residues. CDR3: CSASHTYEQYF. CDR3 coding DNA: TGCAGTGCTAGTCACACCTACGAGCAGTACTTC.

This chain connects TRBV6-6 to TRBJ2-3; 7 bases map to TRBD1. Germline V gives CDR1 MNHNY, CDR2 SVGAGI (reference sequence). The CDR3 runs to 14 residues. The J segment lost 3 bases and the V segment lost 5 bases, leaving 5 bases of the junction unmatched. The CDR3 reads CASSGTGVTDTQYF. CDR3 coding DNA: TGTGCCAGCAGTGGAACAGGGGTGACAGATACGCAGTATTTT.

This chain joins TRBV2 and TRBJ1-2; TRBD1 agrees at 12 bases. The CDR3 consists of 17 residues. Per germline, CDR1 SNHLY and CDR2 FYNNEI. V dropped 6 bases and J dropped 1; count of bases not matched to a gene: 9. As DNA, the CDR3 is TGTGCCAGCAGCTTTACCGGGACAGGGGGCCTTAACTATGGCTACACCTTC. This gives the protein CASSFTGTGGLNYGYTF.

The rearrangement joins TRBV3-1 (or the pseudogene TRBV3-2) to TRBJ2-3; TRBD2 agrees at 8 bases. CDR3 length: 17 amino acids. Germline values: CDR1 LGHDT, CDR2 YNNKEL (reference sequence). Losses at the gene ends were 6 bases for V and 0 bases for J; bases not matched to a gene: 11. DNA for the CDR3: TGTGCCAGCAGTTCTACCTTACTAGCGGTTAGCACAGATACGCAGTATTTT. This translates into CASSSTLLAVSTDTQYF.

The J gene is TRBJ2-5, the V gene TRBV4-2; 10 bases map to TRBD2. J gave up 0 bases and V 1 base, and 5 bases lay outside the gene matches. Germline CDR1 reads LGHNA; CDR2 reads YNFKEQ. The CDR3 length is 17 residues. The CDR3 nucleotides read TGTGCCAGCAGCCAAGGGACTAGCGGAAGTTACCAAGAGACCCAGTACTTC. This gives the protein CASSQGTSGSYQETQYF.

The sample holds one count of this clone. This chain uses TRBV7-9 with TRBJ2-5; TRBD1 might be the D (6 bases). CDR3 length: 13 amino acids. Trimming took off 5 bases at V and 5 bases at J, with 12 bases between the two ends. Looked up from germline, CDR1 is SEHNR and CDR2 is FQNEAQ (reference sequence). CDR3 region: CASSTGQGETQYF. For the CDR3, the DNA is TGTGCCAGCAGCACAGGGCAAGGGGAGACCCAGTACTTC.

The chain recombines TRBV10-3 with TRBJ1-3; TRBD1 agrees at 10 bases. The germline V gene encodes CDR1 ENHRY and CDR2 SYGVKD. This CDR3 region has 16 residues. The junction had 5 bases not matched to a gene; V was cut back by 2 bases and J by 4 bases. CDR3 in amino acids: CAISEGDRGTGNTIYF. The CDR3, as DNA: TGTGCCATCAGTGAGGGGGACAGGGGCACCGGAAACACCATATATTTT.

CDR3 sequence reads: CASSFDGGNQPQHF. The CDR3 nucleotides read TGCGCCAGCAGCTTTGACGGGGGGAATCAGCCCCAGCATTTT. This chain joins TRBV5-1 and TRBJ1-5, with a possible D match to TRBD1 (5 bases). CDR3 length: 14 residues. V lost 2 bases and J 4 bases, leaving 10 bases between the germline ends. Germline V lookup: CDR1 SGHRS, CDR2 YFSETQ.